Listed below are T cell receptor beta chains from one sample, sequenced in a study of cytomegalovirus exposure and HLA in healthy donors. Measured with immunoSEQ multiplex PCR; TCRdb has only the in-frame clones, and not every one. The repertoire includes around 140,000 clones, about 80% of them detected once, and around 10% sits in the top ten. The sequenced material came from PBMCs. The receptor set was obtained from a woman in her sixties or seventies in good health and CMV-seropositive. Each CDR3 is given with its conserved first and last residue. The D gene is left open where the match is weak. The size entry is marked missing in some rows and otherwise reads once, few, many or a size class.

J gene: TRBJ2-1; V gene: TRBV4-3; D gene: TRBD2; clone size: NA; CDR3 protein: CASSQDGGEQFF; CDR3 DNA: TGCGCCAGCAGCCAAGACGGGGGGGAGCAGTTCTTC
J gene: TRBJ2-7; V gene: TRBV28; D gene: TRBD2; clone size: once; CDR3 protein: CASSLGASGAYEQYF; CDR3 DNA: TGTGCCAGCAGTTTAGGCGCTAGCGGAGCCTACGAGCAGTACTTC
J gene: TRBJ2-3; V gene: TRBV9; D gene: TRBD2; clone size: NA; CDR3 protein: CASSVEGWVAGATDTQYF; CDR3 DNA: TGTGCCAGCAGCGTAGAGGGTTGGGTAGCGGGAGCCACAGATACGCAGTATTTT
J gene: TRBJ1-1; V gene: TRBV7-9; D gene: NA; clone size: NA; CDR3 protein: CASSLERQLMNTEAFF; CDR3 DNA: TGTGCCAGCAGCTTAGAGAGGCAGTTGATGAACACTGAAGCTTTCTTT
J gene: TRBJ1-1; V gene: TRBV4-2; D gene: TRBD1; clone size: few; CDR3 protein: CASSQEPQGEAFF; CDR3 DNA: TGTGCCAGCAGCCAAGAACCCCAGGGGGAGGCTTTCTTT
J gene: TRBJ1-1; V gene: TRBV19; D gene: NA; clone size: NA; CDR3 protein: CASSVGTYAEAFF; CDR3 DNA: TGTGCCAGTAGTGTGGGGACATATGCTGAAGCTTTCTTT
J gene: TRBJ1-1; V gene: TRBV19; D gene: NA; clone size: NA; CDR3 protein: CASTKQNTEAFF; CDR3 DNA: TGTGCCAGTACAAAGCAGAACACTGAAGCTTTCTTT
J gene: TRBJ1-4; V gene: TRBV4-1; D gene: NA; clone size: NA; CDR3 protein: CASKRSGQGLFF; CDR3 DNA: TGCGCCAGCAAACGGTCTGGGCAGGGTCTGTTTTTT
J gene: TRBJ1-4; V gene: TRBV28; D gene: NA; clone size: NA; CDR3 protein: CASSRPRNFEKLFF; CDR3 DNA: TGTGCCAGCAGTCGCCCGAGGAATTTTGAAAAACTGTTTTTT
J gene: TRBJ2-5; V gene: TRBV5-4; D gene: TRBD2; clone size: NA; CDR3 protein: CASSPTRLAGGALGETQYF; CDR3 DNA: TGTGCCAGCAGTCCTACTCGGCTAGCGGGAGGAGCATTGGGAGAGACCCAGTACTTC
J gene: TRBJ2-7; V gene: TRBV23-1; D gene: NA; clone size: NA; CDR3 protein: CASSQPELFSDKEQYF; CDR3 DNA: TGCGCCAGCAGTCAGCCTGAACTATTCAGCGATAAGGAGCAGTACTTC
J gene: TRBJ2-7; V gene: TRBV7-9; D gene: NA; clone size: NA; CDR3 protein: CASSADRPGEQYF; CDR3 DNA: TGTGCCAGCAGCGCTGACAGGCCTGGCGAGCAGTACTTC
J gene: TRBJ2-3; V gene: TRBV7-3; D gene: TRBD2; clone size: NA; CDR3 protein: CASSLWGGSTDTQYF; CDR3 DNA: TGTGCCAGCAGCTTGTGGGGGGGTAGCACAGATACGCAGTATTTT
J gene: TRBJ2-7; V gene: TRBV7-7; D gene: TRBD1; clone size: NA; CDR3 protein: CASSEYTGTGYEQYF; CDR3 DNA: TGTGCTAGCAGCGAATACACCGGGACAGGGTATGAGCAGTACTTC